Below, 12 T cell receptor beta chains from the same sample are listed, as sequenced in a study of T-cell memory formation after mild COVID-19. TCRdb re-analysed the 5' RACE reads in MiXCR, keeping a single row per CDR3 protein. The data hold approximately 290,000 distinct CDR3 sequences, with more than 15% observed a single time. Sequencing was performed on PBMCs or a T cell subset sorted from them (not recorded which). All receptors derive from a man between 18 and 29 years old who had mild COVID-19 (a few samples of this study predate the infection). Cell type and time point are not known.

The sample holds a few counts of this clonotype. The gene calls are TRBV2 and TRBJ2-3, with D perhaps TRBD2 (6 bases). Deletions cut 8 bases from V and 1 base from J, with 10 bases between. Germline V lookup: CDR1 SNHLY, CDR2 FYNNEI. This CDR3 spans 13 amino acids. As DNA, the CDR3 is TGTGCCAGCCTGGGGACTGGCACAGATACGCAGTATTTT. Protein: CASLGTGTDTQYF.

The chain uses TRBV28 and TRBJ2-3; TRBD2 matches 10 bases. The germline gives CDR1 MDHEN, CDR2 SYDVKM. The CDR3 consists of 17 residues. Losses at the gene ends were 7 bases for V and 0 bases for J; bases not matched to a gene: 10. In DNA, the CDR3 is TGTGCCAGCATTCTAGCGGGGGCCTATTCTAGCACAGATACGCAGTATTTT. This encodes CASILAGAYSSTDTQYF.

This clonotype was counted at least ten times. This rearrangement joins TRBV7-2 to TRBJ2-5, with 7 bases identical to TRBD1. Germline V gives CDR1 SGHTA, CDR2 FQGNSA. V shed 3 bases, J shed 3 bases, and the junction held 1 base outside the gene matches. The CDR3 is 13 residues long. The CDR3 loop is CASSFQGEETQYF. CDR3 DNA sequence: TGTGCCAGCAGCTTCCAGGGGGAAGAGACCCAGTACTTC.

In this sample, this clonotype turned up a few times. A read error may account for a junction end that differs from germline. The chain has TRBV23-1 and TRBJ2-7, with D perhaps TRBD1 (5 bases). TRBV23-1 belongs to the ORF category, with a function that is uncertain. The CDR3 is 10 amino acids. The CDR3 region has the DNA TGCGCCAGCAGTCCGCAGGGTCCCCTCTTC. Its protein is CASSPQGPLF.

The CDR3 DNA reads TGTGCCAGCTCACCTCCCACCCAAGAGACCCAGTACTTC. It codes for CASSPPTQETQYF. V is TRBV18 and J is TRBJ2-5, with D unclear. The V end was cut by 3 bases, the J end by 1 base, with 6 bases between. Per the germline V gene, CDR1 is KGHSH and CDR2 is LQKENI. The length of the CDR3 is 13 residues. Together with reference TRBV18 and TRBJ2-5, the CDR3 gives the full variable domain: NAGVMQNPRHLVRRRGQEARLRCSPMKGHSHVYWYRQLPEEGLKFMVYLQKENIIDESGMPKERFSAEFPKEGPSILRIQQVVRGDSAAYFCASSPPTQETQYFGPGTRLLVL.

This chain connects TRBV5-6 to TRBJ1-2, with TRBD1 matching 8 bases. Looked up from germline, CDR1 is SGHDT and CDR2 is YYEEEE. V shed 3 bases and J 8 bases; nucleotides not matched to a gene: 9. This CDR3 has 14 amino acids. The CDR3 protein is CASSYAGQGDGYTF. CDR3 DNA sequence: TGTGCCAGCAGCTACGCCGGACAGGGAGACGGCTACACCTTC.

The chain recombines TRBV12-5 with TRBJ2-7; TRBD1 matches 8 bases. Looked up from germline, CDR1 is LGHNT and CDR2 is FRNRAP. This CDR3 is built from 15 residues. With 2 bases clipped from V and 2 bases from J, the junction kept 5 bases outside the gene matches. CDR3 DNA: TGTGCTAGTGGTTTGATGACAGGGGCAACCTACGAGCAGTACTTC. It is translated as CASGLMTGATYEQYF.

The chain is built from TRBV4-2 and TRBJ2-6; D gene ambiguous. The germline V and J ends were trimmed by 2 bases and 0 bases, with 8 bases remaining between them. CDR1 is LGHNA, CDR2 YNFKEQ, per germline. This CDR3 is built from 16 residues. The CDR3: CASSQTAVSGANVLTF. The CDR3 nucleotides are TGTGCCAGCAGCCAAACGGCAGTCTCTGGGGCCAACGTCCTGACTTTC.

This clonotype was seen more than once but under ten times. V is TRBV7-8 and J is TRBJ2-1, with a tentative D call TRBD2 (5 bases). This CDR3 region has 15 residues. Trimming removed 6 bases at V and 4 bases at J, with 16 bases between. Germline V gives CDR1 SGHVS, CDR2 FQNEAQ. CDR3: CASRNSDPSYNEQFF. In nucleotides, the CDR3 is TGTGCCAGCAGAAATAGCGACCCCTCATACAATGAGCAGTTCTTC.

This clonotype was seen a few times. The chain is built from TRBV28 and TRBJ1-1; D might be TRBD1 (5 bases). This CDR3 is built from 14 residues. CDR1 is MDHEN and CDR2 is SYDVKM in the germline V gene. V lost 5 bases and J lost 1, with 11 bases in between. CDR3 protein: CASSAETANTEAFF. The CDR3 coding sequence is TGTGCCAGCAGTGCCGAGACAGCGAACACTGAAGCTTTCTTT.

This chain joins TRBV7-2 and TRBJ2-5; TRBD2 agrees at 9 bases. Germline loops: CDR1 SGHTA, CDR2 FQGNSA. After removal of 0 bases from V and 4 bases from J, the junction contained 6 bases not matched to a gene. The length of the CDR3 is 16 residues. For the CDR3, the DNA is TGTGCCAGCAGCTTAGCTAGCGGGGGTAGGGTAGAGACCCAGTACTTC. Residues: CASSLASGGRVETQYF.

This clonotype was picked up many times. This chain connects TRBV29-1 to TRBJ1-2; D is uncertain. Trimming shortened V by 4 bases and J by 4 bases, and 10 bases separated the two germline ends. CDR1 SQVTM and CDR2 ANQGSEA come from the germline V gene. The CDR3 extends over 12 amino acids. The chain's CDR3 is CSVGDWGYGYTF. The CDR3 DNA sequence: TGCAGCGTTGGGGATTGGGGCTATGGCTACACCTTC.